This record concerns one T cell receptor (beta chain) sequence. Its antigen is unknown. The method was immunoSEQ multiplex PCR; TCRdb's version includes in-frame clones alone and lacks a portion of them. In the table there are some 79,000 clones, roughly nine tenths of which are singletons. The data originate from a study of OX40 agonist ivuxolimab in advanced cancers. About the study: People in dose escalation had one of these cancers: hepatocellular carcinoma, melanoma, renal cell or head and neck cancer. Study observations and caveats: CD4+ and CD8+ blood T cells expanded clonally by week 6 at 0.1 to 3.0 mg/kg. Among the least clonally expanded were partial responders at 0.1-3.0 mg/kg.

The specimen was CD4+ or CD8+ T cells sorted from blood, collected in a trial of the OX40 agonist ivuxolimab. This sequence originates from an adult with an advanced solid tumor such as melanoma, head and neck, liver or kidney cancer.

CDR3 loop: CASSNSGRAGTDTQYF. CDR3 nucleotides: TGTGCCAGTAGTAATAGCGGGAGGGCCGGCACAGATACGCAGTATTTT. This chain uses TRBV19 with TRBJ2-3; 11 bases line up with TRBD2. V shed 4 bases and J 1 base; nucleotides not matched to a gene: 4. The CDR3 consists of 16 residues. CDR1 LNHDA and CDR2 SQIVND come from the germline V gene (reference sequence).